These 19 T cell receptor beta chains were all obtained from the same sample, sequenced in a study of CD8 T cells in ankylosing spondylitis. MiXCR, run by TCRdb on the 5' RACE reads, gives a single entry per CDR3 protein. This table holds about 500,000 distinct CDR3 sequences, 5.3% found once. Study results and caveats: Roughly 8 highly homologous variants formed a TCR beta motif that appeared characteristic of ankylosing spondylitis blood.

Antigen specificity for these receptors is unknown. What was sequenced was blood, either unsorted or a sorted T cell fraction (not recorded which). The source of these receptors is a male donor with ankylosing spondylitis.

This chain joins TRBV20-1 and TRBJ2-3; D unclear. Germline V gene data show CDR1 as DFQATT and CDR2 as SNEGSKA (reference sequence). Deletions cut 6 bases from V and 0 bases from J, with 13 bases between. The CDR3 extends over 14 amino acids. The CDR3 DNA sequence: TGCAGTGCCCAGGTCCATTCTAGCACAGATACGCAGTATTTT. As protein: CSAQVHSSTDTQYF.

This clonotype was seen a handful of times. The rearrangement joins TRBV6-2 or TRBV6-3 to TRBJ2-4; 10 bases map to TRBD2. Unmatched junction bases numbered 6, after V lost 2 bases and J lost 11 bases. From germline, CDR1 is MNHEY and CDR2 SVGEGT. This CDR3 contains 14 residues. CDR3 sequence (DNA): TGTGCCAGCAGTTACACGAGCGGGAGGGCCCTTCAGTACTTC. Translated: CASSYTSGRALQYF.

This clonotype has at least ten counts. V and J are TRBV7-6 and TRBJ2-7, with D tentatively TRBD1 or TRBD2 (5 bases each). Trimming removed 3 bases at V and 2 bases at J, with 14 bases between. The CDR3 length is 15 residues. Germline V gene lookup returns CDR1 SGHVS and CDR2 FNYEAQ. CDR3 nucleotide sequence: TGTGCCAGCAGCTTGGGCACTCGGGGCACCTACGAGCAGTACTTC. This codes for CASSLGTRGTYEQYF.

This clonotype was recorded at least ten times. The gene calls are TRBV6-5 and TRBJ1-5, with D possibly matching TRBD1 (6 bases). The germline V gene encodes CDR1 MNHEY and CDR2 SVGAGI. This CDR3 comprises 15 residues. The V and J ends lost 2 bases and 2 bases respectively, with 10 bases between them. CDR3: CASSYARGGNQPQHF. CDR3 bases: TGTGCCAGCAGTTACGCCAGGGGAGGCAATCAGCCCCAGCATTTT.

This clonotype was counted at least ten times. This sequence joins TRBV27 and TRBJ2-7; 12 bases agree with TRBD2. CDR1 and CDR2 from the germline V gene are MNHEY and SMNVEV (reference sequence). The CDR3 has 16 residues. Trimming took 5 bases from V and 2 from J; bases not matched to a gene: 7. Here the CDR3 reads CASSVLTSGSPYEQYF. The CDR3 DNA is TGTGCCAGCAGTGTGCTGACTAGCGGGAGCCCCTACGAGCAGTACTTC.

The chain uses TRBV5-1 and TRBJ1-1, with no clear D. V lost 3 bases to trimming and J lost 0 bases, with 6 bases between them. From germline, CDR1 is SGHRS and CDR2 YFSETQ. The CDR3 has 13 amino acids. The CDR3 DNA follows: TGCGCCAGCAGCTGGGGTCTGAACACTGAAGCTTTCTTT. Its translation: CASSWGLNTEAFF.

This clonotype was seen ten or more times. J is TRBJ2-5 and V is TRBV5-1; D is unclear. Looked up from germline, CDR1 is SGHRS and CDR2 is YFSETQ. V was pared by 4 bases and J by 5 bases, with 33 bases between. The CDR3 is 20 amino acids. The CDR3 bases are TGCGCCAGCAGCCTCTCATACCTCGTTATAATTCCGATCGGACGGGAGACCCAGTACTTC. Translating gives CASSLSYLVIIPIGRETQYF.

This clonotype was seen many times. The V and J genes are TRBV25-1 and TRBJ2-3, with 9 bases lining up with TRBD1. Germline values: CDR1 MGHDK, CDR2 SYGVNS. The CDR3 consists of 14 residues. After removal of 0 bases from V and 10 bases from J, the junction contained 5 bases not matched to a gene. CDR3 in amino acids: CASSEYGDRVPQYF. Written as DNA, the CDR3 is TGTGCCAGCAGTGAATATGGGGACAGGGTGCCGCAGTATTTT. The variable domain in full, completed from reference TRBV25-1 and TRBJ2-3, reads EADIYQTPRYLVIGTGKKITLECSQTMGHDKMYWYQQDPGMELHLIHYSYGVNSTEKGDLSSESTVSRIRTEHFPLTLESARPSHTSQYLCASSEYGDRVPQYFGPGTRLTVL.

At least ten counts were recorded for this clonotype. This rearrangement joins TRBV12-3 or TRBV12-4 to TRBJ2-3; 7 bases match TRBD1. The CDR3 sequence is 15 residues long. Losses at the gene ends were 2 bases for V and 3 bases for J; bases not matched to a gene: 5. This CDR3 is CASSLRQGITDTQYF. DNA for the CDR3: TGTGCCAGCAGTTTAAGACAGGGAATAACAGATACGCAGTATTTT.

This clonotype was detected many times. This rearrangement joins TRBV29-1 to TRBJ2-1; 10 nucleotides align to TRBD2. The ends lost 5 bases at V and 8 bases at J; junction bases unmatched: 12. Looked up from germline, CDR1 is SQVTM and CDR2 is ANQGSEA. The CDR3 sequence is 15 residues long. CDR3: CSVSPSTSGFDEQFF. CDR3 sequence (DNA): TGCAGCGTTTCCCCCTCGACTAGCGGGTTTGATGAGCAGTTCTTC.

This clonotype was seen at least ten times. The rearrangement joins TRBV20-1 to TRBJ2-5, with 10 bases that match TRBD2. With 4 bases clipped from V and 1 base from J, the junction kept 6 bases outside the gene matches. Germline CDR1 DFQATT, CDR2 SNEGSKA (reference sequence). The CDR3 is 15 amino acids. The CDR3, as DNA: TGCAGTGCTACCTCCATAGCGGGGGGCCAAGAGACCCAGTACTTC. Translation: CSATSIAGGQETQYF.

The table lists this clonotype with many counts. The rearrangement uses TRBV6-5 and TRBJ2-7, with TRBD2 matching 13 bases. Germline loops: CDR1 MNHEY, CDR2 SVGAGI. V shed 0 bases and J 3 bases; nucleotides not matched to a gene: 2. CDR3 length: 16 residues. CDR3 DNA: TGTGCCAGCAGTTACTCTTGGACTAGCGGGAGCTACGAGCAGTACTTC. This sequence encodes CASSYSWTSGSYEQYF.

This clonotype was observed at least ten times. The rearrangement joins TRBV29-1 to TRBJ2-1, with TRBD1 matching 7 bases. J was trimmed by 8 bases and V by 4 bases; bases with no gene match: 2. Germline V gene sequence: CDR1 SQVTM, CDR2 ANQGSEA. This CDR3 has 11 residues. The CDR3 sequence is CSVGQGHEQFF. The CDR3, as DNA: TGCAGCGTTGGACAGGGCCATGAGCAGTTCTTC.

This clonotype showed up many times. The V call is TRBV6-1, the J call TRBJ2-3; the match to TRBD2 covers 10 bases. Germline-derived CDR1 and CDR2 are MNHNS and SASEGT. The ends lost 5 bases at V and 2 bases at J; junction bases unmatched: 4. CDR3 length: 15 amino acids. The CDR3, as DNA: TGTGCCAGCAGTCGACTAGCGGGCCTCACAGATACGCAGTATTTT. Translated, it gives CASSRLAGLTDTQYF.

At least ten counts were recorded for this clonotype. V usage is TRBV7-9 and J usage is TRBJ1-6; no definite D call. Per the germline V gene, CDR1 is SEHNR and CDR2 is FQNEAQ (reference sequence). V lost 6 bases and J 8 bases, leaving 11 bases between the germline ends. The CDR3 extends over 13 amino acids. In nucleotides, the CDR3 is TGTGCCAGCAGACTCCCTGGGGATTCACCCCTCCACTTT. This codes for CASRLPGDSPLHF.

This clonotype showed up just a few times. The V and J genes are TRBV7-9 and TRBJ2-1; 9 nucleotides agree with TRBD2. There are 14 residues in the CDR3. Germline V lookup: CDR1 SEHNR, CDR2 FQNEAQ (reference sequence). V was clipped by 6 bases and J by 4 bases; unmatched bases: 4. The chain's CDR3 is CASRETSGYNEQFF. The DNA of the CDR3 is TGTGCCAGCAGGGAGACTAGCGGATACAATGAGCAGTTCTTC.

This clonotype was seen only a few times. This chain joins TRBV3-1 and TRBJ2-3; D not certain. Trimming left V 0 bases short and J 7 bases short, with 11 bases between. CDR1 and CDR2 (germline): LGHDT, YNNKEL (reference sequence). The CDR3 is made up of 14 amino acids. The CDR3 here is CASSQERRTNTQYF. The CDR3, as DNA: TGTGCCAGCAGCCAAGAAAGGAGAACAAATACGCAGTATTTT.

The chain joins TRBV6-1 to TRBJ2-3; D unresolved. CDR1 is MNHNS, CDR2 SASEGT, per germline. The CDR3 totals 13 residues. Trimming removed 5 bases from V and 4 bases from J, with 10 bases in between. As DNA, the CDR3 is TGTGCCAGCAGTAGACACGGCGCAGATACGCAGTATTTT. It encodes CASSRHGADTQYF.

This clonotype was counted many times. The rearrangement joins TRBV20-1 to TRBJ2-7; 11 nucleotides match TRBD2. Germline V CDR1 and CDR2: DFQATT, SNEGSKA (reference sequence). The CDR3 totals 13 residues. The V segment lost 8 bases and the J segment 4 bases; nucleotides outside the gene matches: 7. This chain's CDR3 is CSRTSGSRYEQYF. The CDR3 DNA sequence: TGCAGTCGAACTAGCGGGAGTAGGTACGAGCAGTACTTC.